Below are 13 T cell receptor beta chains sequenced from a single sample in a study of blood T cell repertoires in COVID-19. Profiling relied on immunoSEQ multiplex PCR, and the TCRdb table lists in-frame clones only, not all of them. This table has 200,000 to 250,000 clones, roughly 84% appearing once. The sample consisted of peripheral blood. Source of these receptors: a woman aged 50 to 60 with acute or convalescent COVID-19.

V usage is TRBV28 and J usage is TRBJ2-7; D is unclear. CDR3 length equals 12 residues. V was trimmed by 6 bases and J by 0 bases, leaving 6 bases between them. The germline V gene encodes CDR1 MDHEN and CDR2 SYDVKM. CDR3 amino acids: CASRRSSYEQYF. In DNA form, the CDR3 reads TGTGCCAGCAGGCGATCCTCCTACGAGCAGTACTTC.

V gene TRBV5-6 combines with J gene TRBJ2-7; D unclear. Germline assignment: CDR1 SGHDT and CDR2 YYEEEE. V gave up 3 bases and J gave up 5 bases, with 6 bases separating them. The CDR3 covers 11 residues. In DNA, the CDR3 is TGTGCCAGCAGCTGGGCTGACGAGCAGTACTTC. Translation: CASSWADEQYF. Variable domain in full (rest from reference TRBV5-6 and TRBJ2-7): DAGVTQSPTHLIKTRGQQVTLRCSPKSGHDTVSWYQQALGQGPQFIFQYYEEEERQRGNFPDRFSGHQFPNYSSELNVNALLLGDSALYLCASSWADEQYFGPGTRLTVT.

The rearrangement links TRBV6-5 to TRBJ1-5; no reliable D call. CDR3 length equals 12 residues. CDR1 is MNHEY and CDR2 is SVGAGI in the germline V gene. Trimming removed 7 bases at V and 2 bases at J, with 6 bases between. The CDR3 DNA reads as TGTGCCAGCACCGTAGGCAATCAGCCCCAGCATTTT. It codes for CASTVGNQPQHF.

The rearrangement uses TRBV7-9 and TRBJ2-2, with D perhaps TRBD2 (5 bases). Germline-derived CDR1 and CDR2 are SEHNR and FQNEAQ (reference sequence). The V gene lost 1 base and the J gene lost 6 bases, with 15 bases spanning the gap. This CDR3 region has 16 residues. The CDR3 protein is CASSLVGGPSAGELFF. The CDR3 DNA is TGTGCCAGCAGCTTAGTAGGAGGCCCATCGGCCGGGGAGCTGTTTTTT.

In nucleotides, the CDR3 is TGTGCCAGCAGCCAAGGACAGGGCACTGAAGCTTTCTTT. Translation gives CASSQGQGTEAFF. The chain uses TRBV3-1 (or the pseudogene TRBV3-2) and TRBJ1-1, with 7 bases that match TRBD1. Germline CDR1 is LGHDT and CDR2 is YNNKEL (reference sequence). This CDR3 has 13 amino acids. V dropped 1 base and J dropped 4; count of bases not matched to a gene: 0.

The chain joins TRBV5-5 to TRBJ2-7, with 11 bases matching TRBD1. J gave up 2 bases and V 0 bases, and 1 base lay outside the gene matches. Germline V gene lookup returns CDR1 SGHKS and CDR2 YYEKEE (reference sequence). CDR3 length: 15 amino acids. For the CDR3, the DNA is TGTGCCAGCAGCTTGGGGGGACAGGGGGCCTACGAGCAGTACTTC. Protein: CASSLGGQGAYEQYF.

The rearrangement uses TRBV29-1 and TRBJ2-3; 11 nucleotides line up with TRBD2. The CDR3 contains 14 residues. V gave up 3 bases and J gave up 6 bases; unmatched junction bases: 5. CDR1 SQVTM and CDR2 ANQGSEA come from the germline V gene. CDR3 DNA: TGCAGCGTTGACACTAGCGGGGGTGGGGATACGCAGTATTTT. It codes for CSVDTSGGGDTQYF.

The genes are TRBV5-1 and TRBJ2-2; maybe TRBD1 (6 bases). The V gene's germline CDR1 is SGHRS and CDR2 YFSETQ. The length of the CDR3 is 13 residues. The V end was cut by 5 bases, the J end by 4 bases, with 9 bases between. The chain's CDR3 is CASRRGGTGELFF. The CDR3 DNA is TGCGCCAGCAGAAGAGGGGGCACCGGGGAGCTGTTTTTT.

The V call is TRBV6-6, the J call TRBJ2-7; tentative D call: TRBD1 (5 bases). This CDR3 region has 12 residues. CDR1 is MNHNY, CDR2 SVGAGI, per germline (reference sequence). V dropped 4 bases and J dropped 9 bases, with 13 bases sitting between them. The CDR3 bases are TGTGCCAGCAGTTCAGACAGTAACGTGCAGTACTTC. Translation gives CASSSDSNVQYF.

This clone was picked up one time. CDR3 coding DNA: TGTGCCAGCAGTGAAGTAGCGGGAGTTGACCATGAGCAGTTCTTC. It specifies CASSEVAGVDHEQFF. The gene calls are TRBV2 and TRBJ2-1, with TRBD2 identical over 9 bases. The CDR3 sequence is 15 residues long. The germline V gene has CDR1 SNHLY and CDR2 FYNNEI. With 1 base clipped from V and 8 bases from J, the junction kept 6 bases outside the gene matches.

This rearrangement joins TRBV28 to TRBJ2-7; possibly TRBD1 for D (5 bases). CDR3 length: 12 amino acids. Germline V lookup: CDR1 MDHEN, CDR2 SYDVKM. Trimming took off 6 bases at V and 4 bases at J, with 10 bases between the two ends. CDR3 in amino acids: CASRLTDYEQYF. In DNA, the CDR3 is TGTGCCAGCAGGCTGACAGATTACGAGCAGTACTTC.

The CDR3 reads CASRLRGQDTGELFF. CDR3 sequence (DNA): TGTGCCAGCAGGCTCAGGGGCCAGGACACCGGGGAGCTGTTTTTT. V and J are TRBV27 and TRBJ2-2, with D maybe TRBD1 (6 bases). Germline V CDR1 and CDR2: MNHEY, SMNVEV (reference sequence). V dropped 6 bases and J dropped 3 bases, with 14 bases sitting between them. The CDR3 consists of 15 residues.

V and J are TRBV5-1 and TRBJ2-1; 10 bases are a match to TRBD2. The V and J ends lost 2 bases and 8 bases, in that order; junction bases with no gene match: 4. Germline loops: CDR1 SGHRS, CDR2 YFSETQ. The CDR3 contains 14 residues. The CDR3 loop is CASSFSGRLYEQFF. The CDR3 DNA follows: TGCGCCAGCAGCTTTAGCGGGAGGCTCTATGAGCAGTTCTTC.